This T cell receptor beta chain was obtained from a study of regulatory T cells in long-lasting Graves disease. Regarding time point: newly diagnosed GD, antithyroid drugs for less than 3 months. PBMCs provided the RNA from which the TCR library was made. Investigators prepared the TCR beta libraries by applying iRepertoire HTBI primers and Arm-PCR of CDR3 regions. A single record per CDR3 protein comes from TCRdb applying MiXCR to the multiplex PCR reads. The table records about 470,000 distinct CDR3 sequences, about 16% of them present only once. Trimming took 5 bases from V and 0 from J, leaving 10 bases between them. Per germline, CDR1 KGHDR and CDR2 SFDVKD. The CDR3 runs 15 residues. This sample was also put to use in a study of T cells in Graves' hyperthyroidism and ophthalmopathy.

Here the sequenced sample was peripheral blood mononuclear cells (PBMCs), taken at new diagnosis, from a patient treated with antithyroid drugs. The sequence derives from a woman aged 25 to 45 with Graves disease. The chain is built from TRBV24-1 and TRBJ2-1, with D possibly being TRBD1 (6 bases). DNA of the CDR3: TGTGCCACCAGTGCCAGGGGCAGCTCCTACAATGAGCAGTTCTTC. Amino acids: CATSARGSSYNEQFF.